These 25 T cell receptor beta chains originate from one sample sequenced in a study of cytomegalovirus exposure and HLA in healthy donors. The repertoire was sequenced with immunoSEQ multiplex PCR; TCRdb's copy has only in-frame clones and lacks some. Altogether some 150,000 clones are present, approximately 90% being singletons, with the ten largest covering 0.55% to 0.8%. The specimen was PBMCs. Every receptor here comes from a man aged 18-30 years in good health and CMV-seronegative.

The chain joins TRBV19 to TRBJ1-1; D is undetermined. In germline, CDR1 is LNHDA, CDR2 SQIVND (reference sequence). Trimming cost V 1 base and J 5 bases, with 11 bases left between them. The CDR3 spans 14 residues. The CDR3, as DNA: TGTGCCAGTAGTATAGTCCCCACTACGACTGAAGCTTTCTTT. Protein sequence: CASSIVPTTTEAFF. The entire variable domain, with the rest obtained from reference TRBV19 and TRBJ1-1, is as follows: DGGITQSPKYLFRKEGQNVTLSCEQNLNHDAMYWYRQDPGQGLRLIYYSQIVNDFQKGDIAEGYSVSREKKESFPLTVTSAQKNPTAFYLCASSIVPTTTEAFFGQGTRLTVV.

This clone occurred a few times. J is TRBJ1-2 and V is TRBV19; tentatively, D is TRBD1 (5 bases). Germline V gene sequence: CDR1 LNHDA, CDR2 SQIVND (reference sequence). The CDR3 extends over 15 amino acids. The V gene lost 4 bases and the J gene lost 6 bases, with 18 bases spanning the gap. CDR3: CASSKLGTAGDGYTF. CDR3 DNA: TGTGCCAGTAGTAAACTTGGGACCGCGGGGGATGGCTACACCTTC.

This chain links TRBV5-6 with TRBJ2-1, with a possible D match to TRBD1 (5 bases). The CDR3 loop spans 14 amino acids. Germline V gene data show CDR1 as SGHDT and CDR2 as YYEEEE. V gave up 4 bases and J gave up 3 bases, with 11 bases separating them. The CDR3 DNA reads as TGTGCCAGCAGCCCGGTCCAGGGCTACAATGAGCAGTTCTTC. Amino acid sequence: CASSPVQGYNEQFF. Complete variable domain (other parts from reference TRBV5-6 and TRBJ2-1): DAGVTQSPTHLIKTRGQQVTLRCSPKSGHDTVSWYQQALGQGPQFIFQYYEEEERQRGNFPDRFSGHQFPNYSSELNVNALLLGDSALYLCASSPVQGYNEQFFGPGTRLTVL.

V and J are TRBV5-6 and TRBJ1-2, with D tentatively TRBD1 (6 bases). Germline lookup yields CDR1 SGHDT and CDR2 YYEEEE. Deletions cut 4 bases from V and 0 bases from J, with 16 bases between. The CDR3 extends over 16 amino acids. The CDR3 sequence is CASSDKPGQTNYGYTF. CDR3 DNA sequence: TGTGCCAGCAGCGACAAACCGGGACAAACTAACTATGGCTACACCTTC. The variable domain in full, completed from reference TRBV5-6 and TRBJ1-2, reads DAGVTQSPTHLIKTRGQQVTLRCSPKSGHDTVSWYQQALGQGPQFIFQYYEEEERQRGNFPDRFSGHQFPNYSSELNVNALLLGDSALYLCASSDKPGQTNYGYTFGSGTRLTVV.

The chain uses TRBV5-5 and TRBJ1-6; 7 bases map to TRBD1. CDR3 length: 16 amino acids. Germline CDR1 SGHKS, CDR2 YYEKEE (reference sequence). J was trimmed by 7 bases and V by 4 bases; bases with no gene match: 11. The CDR3 region is CASSGAGGTGNSPLHF. The CDR3 DNA is TGTGCCAGCAGCGGAGCAGGGGGTACGGGAAATTCACCCCTCCACTTT.

This chain uses TRBV5-4 with TRBJ2-1, with TRBD2 matching over 11 bases. CDR3 size: 15 residues. Germline assignment: CDR1 SGHNT and CDR2 YYREEE (reference sequence). V dropped 0 bases and J dropped 9; count of bases not matched to a gene: 5. The CDR3 DNA reads as TGTGCCAGCAGCTTGGCCGGACTAGCGGGTGCTGAGCAGTTCTTC. Its translation: CASSLAGLAGAEQFF.

The rearrangement joins TRBV27 to TRBJ1-2; 9 bases fit TRBD1. There are 21 residues in the CDR3. Germline CDR1 reads MNHEY; CDR2 reads SMNVEV (reference sequence). V lost 8 bases, J lost 2 bases, and 27 bases stayed unmatched. The CDR3 nucleotides are TGTGCCAGCCTTGCTACAGGGGGCGGGAGAGAACTAGGGGAGTCCAACTATGGCTACACCTTC. It is translated as CASLATGGGRELGESNYGYTF.

The rearrangement uses TRBV7-9 and TRBJ1-2; 11 bases align to TRBD1. The CDR3 loop spans 15 amino acids. Losses at the gene ends were 4 bases for V and 2 bases for J; bases not matched to a gene: 3. Germline V gene lookup returns CDR1 SEHNR and CDR2 FQNEAQ (reference sequence). The CDR3 nucleotides read TGTGCCAGCAGCTCCCGGACAGGGGGCAACTATGGCTACACCTTC. It encodes CASSSRTGGNYGYTF.

This chain joins TRBV4-2 and TRBJ2-3; D remains ambiguous. Deletions cut 4 bases from V and 2 bases from J, with 10 bases between. The CDR3 covers 14 residues. CDR1 is LGHNA, CDR2 YNFKEQ, per germline. The CDR3 region is CASSLNAATDTQYF. CDR3 DNA: TGTGCCAGCAGCCTAAACGCGGCCACAGATACGCAGTATTTT.

V usage is TRBV29-1 and J usage is TRBJ2-5, with D perhaps matching TRBD2 (6 bases). The length of the CDR3 is 15 residues. Looked up from germline, CDR1 is SQVTM and CDR2 is ANQGSEA. V was trimmed by 6 bases and J by 5 bases, leaving 22 bases between them. CDR3 in amino acids: CSVTADHVRGETQYF. The DNA of the CDR3 is TGCAGCGTCACGGCGGACCACGTACGGGGGGAGACCCAGTACTTC.

This clone was counted once. The chain employs TRBV11-3 and TRBJ1-1, with a tentative D call TRBD1 (6 bases). Trimming left V 7 bases short and J 5 bases short, with 17 bases between. The V gene's germline CDR1 is SGHNT and CDR2 YENEEA. CDR3 length equals 14 residues. For the CDR3, the DNA is TGTGCCAGCACCTTTCAGACAGGATCTACTGAAGCTTTCTTT. It specifies CASTFQTGSTEAFF. Using reference TRBV11-3 and TRBJ1-1 for the parts outside the CDR3, the full variable domain is EAGVVQSPRYKIIEKKQPVAFWCNPISGHNTLYWYLQNLGQGPELLIRYENEEAVDDSQLPKDRFSAERLKGVDSTLKIQPAELGDSAVYLCASTFQTGSTEAFFGQGTRLTVV.

The rearrangement joins TRBV29-1 to TRBJ1-1; a weak D match, TRBD1 (6 bases). In germline, CDR1 is SQVTM, CDR2 ANQGSEA. The V end was cut by 7 bases, the J end by 1 base, with 13 bases between. The CDR3 covers 13 residues. The CDR3 protein is CSAFKQGNTEAFF. CDR3 DNA: TGCAGCGCATTTAAACAGGGGAACACTGAAGCTTTCTTT.

The chain combines TRBV7-2 with TRBJ2-7; possibly TRBD2 for D (6 bases). The length of the CDR3 is 15 residues. CDR1 is SGHTA and CDR2 is FQGNSA in the germline V gene. Trimming left V 5 bases short and J 0 bases short, with 14 bases between. This CDR3 reads CASSLQAGSSYEQYV. CDR3 nucleotides: TGTGCCAGCAGCCTCCAAGCGGGTAGCTCCTACGAGCAGTACGTC.

CDR3 sequence: CASSTLGGGETQYF. As DNA, the CDR3 is TGCGCCAGCAGCACCTTGGGGGGAGGAGAGACCCAGTACTTC. V and J are TRBV5-1 and TRBJ2-5; D might be TRBD2 (6 bases). In germline, CDR1 is SGHRS, CDR2 YFSETQ. The CDR3 length is 14 residues. V was trimmed by 4 bases and J by 4 bases, leaving 14 bases between them.

The chain carries TRBV6-6 and TRBJ1-1; D is unresolved. Trimming took off 6 bases at V and 0 bases at J, with 17 bases between the two ends. CDR3 length: 16 residues. Germline assignment: CDR1 MNHNY and CDR2 SVGAGI (reference sequence). The CDR3 DNA reads TGTGCCAGCAGACCTACCGACGGGATACTGAACACTGAAGCTTTCTTT. It codes for CASRPTDGILNTEAFF.

This chain joins TRBV2 and TRBJ2-2; TRBD2 matches 8 bases. CDR1 is SNHLY and CDR2 is FYNNEI in the germline V gene. The CDR3 sequence is 17 residues long. With 0 bases clipped from V and 1 base from J, the junction kept 4 bases outside the gene matches. The CDR3, as DNA: TGTGCCAGCAGTGAAGCGCTCAGCGGGGGGAACACCGGGGAGCTGTTTTTT. It is translated as CASSEALSGGNTGELFF. The entire variable domain, with the rest obtained from reference TRBV2 and TRBJ2-2, is as follows: EPEVTQTPSHQVTQMGQEVILRCVPISNHLYFYWYRQILGQKVEFLVSFYNNEISEKSEIFDDQFSVERPDGSNFTLKIRSTKLEDSAMYFCASSEALSGGNTGELFFGEGSRLTVL.

This chain connects TRBV6-5 to TRBJ2-1, with TRBD2 matching over 10 bases. Germline loops: CDR1 MNHEY, CDR2 SVGAGI. The CDR3 runs 15 residues. V lost 7 bases, J lost 5 bases, and 8 bases stayed unmatched. This CDR3 reads CASNEAGGLHNEQFF. The CDR3, as DNA: TGTGCCAGCAACGAAGCGGGAGGGTTACACAATGAGCAGTTCTTC.

The V call is TRBV6-1, the J call TRBJ2-2, with 9 positions matching TRBD1. This CDR3 spans 20 amino acids. Losses at the gene ends were 2 bases for V and 3 bases for J; bases not matched to a gene: 16. Per germline, CDR1 MNHNS and CDR2 SASEGT. The CDR3 sequence: CASSEFWSPNRGRDTGELFF. CDR3 nucleotides: TGTGCCAGCAGTGAATTCTGGTCCCCCAACAGGGGGCGGGACACCGGGGAGCTGTTTTTT.

The rearrangement uses TRBV14 and TRBJ2-1; 9 nucleotides match TRBD1. The germline V gene encodes CDR1 SGHDN and CDR2 FVKESK. The ends lost 8 bases at V and 5 bases at J; junction bases unmatched: 13. The CDR3 runs 16 residues. CDR3 sequence reads: CASAAPPGQGHNEQFF. The CDR3 DNA sequence: TGTGCCAGCGCCGCCCCACCGGGACAGGGCCACAATGAGCAGTTCTTC.

This clone has a handful of counts. J is TRBJ1-6 and V is TRBV7-3, with D hard to call. This CDR3 contains 13 residues. The germline gives CDR1 SGHTA, CDR2 FQGTGA. With 5 bases removed from V and 7 bases from J, the gap between germline ends came to 9 bases. CDR3 protein: CASSPDSNSPLHF. The CDR3 region has the DNA TGTGCCAGCAGCCCGGACTCGAATTCACCCCTCCACTTT.

This chain connects TRBV10-2 to TRBJ2-5, with D perhaps matching TRBD1 (5 bases). Looked up from germline, CDR1 is WSHSY and CDR2 is SAAADI. The CDR3 contains 15 residues. V lost 4 bases and J 4 bases, leaving 16 bases between the germline ends. In DNA form, the CDR3 reads TGCGCCAGCAGTGGGGGCAGGGCCCTACGAGAGACCCAGTACTTC. Protein: CASSGGRALRETQYF.

This clone appeared a few times. The chain employs TRBV2 and TRBJ2-7; TRBD1 aligns across 8 bases. Trimming took 7 bases from V and 4 from J; bases not matched to a gene: 12. The CDR3 runs to 15 residues. Germline CDR1 is SNHLY and CDR2 is FYNNEI. The CDR3 is CASNGMRTGRYEQYF. The DNA for the CDR3 is TGTGCCAGCAACGGGATGCGGACAGGGAGGTACGAGCAGTACTTC.

This clone is a singleton in its sample. The rearrangement uses TRBV5-4 and TRBJ2-5, with D uncertain. Germline-derived CDR1 and CDR2 are SGHNT and YYREEE (reference sequence). The CDR3 loop spans 15 amino acids. V dropped 0 bases and J dropped 1 base, with 10 bases sitting between them. Here the CDR3 reads CASSLARGLQETQYF. CDR3 bases: TGTGCCAGCAGCTTGGCCCGTGGCCTCCAAGAGACCCAGTACTTC.

The rearrangement uses TRBV9 and TRBJ2-3; D call uncertain. The V gene lost 0 bases and the J gene lost 5 bases, with 7 bases spanning the gap. Germline loops: CDR1 SGDLS, CDR2 YYNGEE. CDR3 length: 13 amino acids. The CDR3 nucleotides are TGTGCCAGCAGCGTAGCAGGTATAGATACGCAGTATTTT. Its protein is CASSVAGIDTQYF.

The chain is built from TRBV9 and TRBJ2-3, with 7 bases fitting TRBD2. The germline V gene encodes CDR1 SGDLS and CDR2 YYNGEE. The CDR3 length is 15 residues. The junction had 9 bases not matched to a gene; V was cut back by 3 bases and J by 5 bases. The CDR3 DNA sequence: TGTGCCAGCAGCGGAAGCGGGAATGGGAGAGATACGCAGTATTTT. It is translated as CASSGSGNGRDTQYF. Full variable domain (remainder filled in from reference TRBV9 and TRBJ2-3): DSGVTQTPKHLITATGQRVTLRCSPRSGDLSVYWYQQSLDQGLQFLIQYYNGEERAKGNILERFSAQQFPDLHSELNLSSLELGDSALYFCASSGSGNGRDTQYFGPGTRLTVL.